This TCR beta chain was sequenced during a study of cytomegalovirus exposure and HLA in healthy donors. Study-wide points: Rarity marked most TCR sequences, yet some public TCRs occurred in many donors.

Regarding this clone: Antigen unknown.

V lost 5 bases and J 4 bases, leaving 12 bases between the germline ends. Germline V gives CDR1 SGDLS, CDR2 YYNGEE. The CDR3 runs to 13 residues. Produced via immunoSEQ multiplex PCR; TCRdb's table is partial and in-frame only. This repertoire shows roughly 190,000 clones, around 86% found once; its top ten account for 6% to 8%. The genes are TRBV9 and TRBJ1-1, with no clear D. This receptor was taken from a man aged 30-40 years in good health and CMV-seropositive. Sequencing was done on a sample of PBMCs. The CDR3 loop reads CASSFQDRTEAFF. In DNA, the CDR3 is TGTGCCAGCAGTTTTCAGGATCGCACTGAAGCTTTCTTT.